The TCR beta chain under discussion was sequenced for a study of monozygotic twins with inflammatory bowel disease. Each of the TCR libraries took 3500 ng of total RNA. One entry per CDR3 protein, without DNA, is what TCRdb gives after re-calling the 5' RACE reads. The sample totals some 160,000 distinct CDR3 sequences; its top ten clones hold less than 8%. Germline assignment: CDR1 KGHDR and CDR2 SFDVKD. This CDR3 is 15 amino acids long. Sequenced sample: blood. The V and J genes are TRBV24-1 and TRBJ1-3. The receptor's source is a human donor with ulcerative colitis or Crohn's disease, or a healthy co-twin of an affected twin (not recorded which). CDR3 sequence reads: CATSDFGLSGNTIYF.